This T cell receptor beta chain is from a study of OX40 agonist ivuxolimab in advanced cancers. Whole-study context: The group had a mean age of around 60 years, ranged from about 23 to 85, and was less than 85% male. Study-wide results and caveats: Clonal expansion by week 6 occurred in CD4+ and CD8+ blood T cells (at 0.1 to 3.0 mg/kg). In the 0.1-3.0 mg/kg groups, partial responders showed among the lowest expansion. Average numbers of expanded clones were greater in CD8+ T cells than in CD4+.

TCRdb's copy holds only in-frame clones and misses some; the assay was immunoSEQ multiplex PCR. The sample contains tens of thousands of clones, about 90% of which appear only once. Comment on this clone: Antigen: not known.

The source was CD4+ or CD8+ T cells sorted from blood, collected in a trial of the OX40 agonist ivuxolimab. This receptor was identified in an adult with an advanced solid tumor such as melanoma, head and neck, liver or kidney cancer.

The CDR3 here is CASSEAFPGASGYTF. CDR3 nucleotide sequence: TGTGCCAGCAGTGAAGCGTTCCCGGGCGCATCGGGCTACACCTTC. The chain carries TRBV2 and TRBJ1-2; D gene unclear. CDR1 is SNHLY, CDR2 FYNNEI, per germline. V was shortened by 0 bases and J by 8 bases, with 16 bases between the two germline ends. This CDR3 has 15 residues.